This T cell receptor beta chain was identified in a study of shared clonotypes between healthy human individuals. V lost 1 base, J lost 10 bases, and 9 bases stayed unmatched. Germline values: CDR1 SGHNT, CDR2 YENEEA. This CDR3 spans 16 amino acids. Generated by immunoSEQ multiplex PCR, the TCRdb table keeps only in-frame clones and is missing some. The profile shows hundreds of thousands of clones, roughly 70% of them singletons. V usage is TRBV11-3 and J usage is TRBJ2-1; 11 positions match TRBD1. This receptor was taken from a woman aged 25 to 39 in good health. Sequencing used memory CD4+ T cells sorted from blood. Subset given: CD45RA-negative fraction. This CDR3 is CASSLAFGQGAEEQFF. CDR3 DNA: TGTGCCAGCAGCTTAGCGTTCGGACAGGGGGCAGAGGAGCAGTTCTTC. Using reference TRBV11-3 and TRBJ2-1 for the parts outside the CDR3, the full variable domain is EAGVVQSPRYKIIEKKQPVAFWCNPISGHNTLYWYLQNLGQGPELLIRYENEEAVDDSQLPKDRFSAERLKGVDSTLKIQPAELGDSAVYLCASSLAFGQGAEEQFFGPGTRLTVL.